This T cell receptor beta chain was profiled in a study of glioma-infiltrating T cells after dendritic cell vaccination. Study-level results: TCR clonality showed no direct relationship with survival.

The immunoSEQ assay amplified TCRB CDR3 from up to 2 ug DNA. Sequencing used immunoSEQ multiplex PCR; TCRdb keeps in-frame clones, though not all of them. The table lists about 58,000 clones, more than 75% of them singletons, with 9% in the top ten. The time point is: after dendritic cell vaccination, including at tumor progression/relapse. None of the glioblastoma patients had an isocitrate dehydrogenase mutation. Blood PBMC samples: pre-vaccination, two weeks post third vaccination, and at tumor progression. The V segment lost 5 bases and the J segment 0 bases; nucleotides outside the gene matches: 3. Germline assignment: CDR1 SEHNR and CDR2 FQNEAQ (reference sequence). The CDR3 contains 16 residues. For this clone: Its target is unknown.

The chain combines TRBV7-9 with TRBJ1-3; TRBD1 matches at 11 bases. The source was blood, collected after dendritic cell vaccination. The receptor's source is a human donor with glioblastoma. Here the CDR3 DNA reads TGTGCCAGCAGCCGCGGGACAGGGGGCTCTGGAAACACCATATATTTT. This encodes CASSRGTGGSGNTIYF. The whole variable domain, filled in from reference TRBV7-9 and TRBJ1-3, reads DTGVSQNPRHKITKRGQNVTFRCDPISEHNRLYWYRQTLGQGPEFLTYFQNEAQLEKSRLLSDRFSAERPKGSFSTLEIQRTEQGDSAMYLCASSRGTGGSGNTIYFGEGSWLTVV.